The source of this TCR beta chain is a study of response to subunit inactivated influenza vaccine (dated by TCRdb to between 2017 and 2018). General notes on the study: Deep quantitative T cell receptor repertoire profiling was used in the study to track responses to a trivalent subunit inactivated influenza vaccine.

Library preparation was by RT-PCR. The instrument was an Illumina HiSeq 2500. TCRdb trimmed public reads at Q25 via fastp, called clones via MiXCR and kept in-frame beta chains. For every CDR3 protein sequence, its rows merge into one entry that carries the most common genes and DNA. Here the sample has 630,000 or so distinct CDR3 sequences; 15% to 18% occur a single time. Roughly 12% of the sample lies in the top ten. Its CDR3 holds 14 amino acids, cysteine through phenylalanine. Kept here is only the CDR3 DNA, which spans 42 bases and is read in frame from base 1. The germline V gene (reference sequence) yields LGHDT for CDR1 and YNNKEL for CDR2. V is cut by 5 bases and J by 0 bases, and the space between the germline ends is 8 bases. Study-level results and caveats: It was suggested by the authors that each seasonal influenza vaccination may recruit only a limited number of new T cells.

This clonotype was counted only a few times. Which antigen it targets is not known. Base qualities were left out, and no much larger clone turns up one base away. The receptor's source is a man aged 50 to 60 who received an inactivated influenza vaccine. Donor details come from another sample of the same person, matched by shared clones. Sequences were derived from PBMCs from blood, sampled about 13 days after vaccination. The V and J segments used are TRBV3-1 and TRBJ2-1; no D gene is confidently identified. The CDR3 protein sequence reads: CASSSGYSYNEQFF. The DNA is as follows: TGTGCCAGCAGCTCCGGTTACTCCTACAATGAGCAGTTCTTC.